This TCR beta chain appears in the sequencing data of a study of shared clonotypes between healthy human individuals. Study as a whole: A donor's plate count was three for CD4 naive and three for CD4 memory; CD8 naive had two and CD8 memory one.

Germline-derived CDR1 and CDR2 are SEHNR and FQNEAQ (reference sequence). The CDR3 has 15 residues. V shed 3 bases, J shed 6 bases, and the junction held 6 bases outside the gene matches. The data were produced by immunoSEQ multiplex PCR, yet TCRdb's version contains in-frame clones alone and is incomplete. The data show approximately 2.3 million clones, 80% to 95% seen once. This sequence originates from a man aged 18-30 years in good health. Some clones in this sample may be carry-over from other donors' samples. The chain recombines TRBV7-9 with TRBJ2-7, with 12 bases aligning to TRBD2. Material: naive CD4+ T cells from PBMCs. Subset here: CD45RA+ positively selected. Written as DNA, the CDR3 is TGTGCCAGCAGCTTCCCCGGACTAGCGGGGCTCGAGCAGTACTTC. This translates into CASSFPGLAGLEQYF. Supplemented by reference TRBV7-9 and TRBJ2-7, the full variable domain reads DTGVSQNPRHKITKRGQNVTFRCDPISEHNRLYWYRQTLGQGPEFLTYFQNEAQLEKSRLLSDRFSAERPKGSFSTLEIQRTEQGDSAMYLCASSFPGLAGLEQYFGPGTRLTVT.